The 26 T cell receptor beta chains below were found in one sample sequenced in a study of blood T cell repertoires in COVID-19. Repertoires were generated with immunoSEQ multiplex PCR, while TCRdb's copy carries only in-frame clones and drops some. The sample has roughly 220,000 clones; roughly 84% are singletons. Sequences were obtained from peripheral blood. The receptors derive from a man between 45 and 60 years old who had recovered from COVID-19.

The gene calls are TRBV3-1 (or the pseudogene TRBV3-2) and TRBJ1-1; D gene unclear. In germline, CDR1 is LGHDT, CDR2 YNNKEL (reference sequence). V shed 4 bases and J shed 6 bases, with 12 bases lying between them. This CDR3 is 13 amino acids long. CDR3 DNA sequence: TGTGCCAGCAGCCTTACACGAACCGCTGAAGCTTTCTTT. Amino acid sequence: CASSLTRTAEAFF.

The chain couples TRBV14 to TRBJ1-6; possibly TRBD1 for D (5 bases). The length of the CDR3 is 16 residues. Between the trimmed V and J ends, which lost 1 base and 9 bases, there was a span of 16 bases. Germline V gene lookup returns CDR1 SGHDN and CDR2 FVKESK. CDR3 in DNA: TGTGCCAGCAGCCAAGTTGAATCCTCAAGGGGTTCACCCCTCCACTTT. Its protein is CASSQVESSRGSPLHF.

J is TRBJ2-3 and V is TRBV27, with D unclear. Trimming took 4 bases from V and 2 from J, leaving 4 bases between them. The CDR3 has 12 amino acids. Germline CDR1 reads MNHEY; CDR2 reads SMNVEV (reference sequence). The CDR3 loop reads CASSSYTDTQYF. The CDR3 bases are TGTGCCAGCAGTTCCTACACAGATACGCAGTATTTT.

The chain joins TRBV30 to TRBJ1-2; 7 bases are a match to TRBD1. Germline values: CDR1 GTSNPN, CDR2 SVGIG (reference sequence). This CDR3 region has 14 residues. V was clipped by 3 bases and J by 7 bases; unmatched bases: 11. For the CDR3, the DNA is TGTGCCTGGAGATATACCGGGACAGAGTCTGGCTACACCTTC. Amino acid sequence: CAWRYTGTESGYTF.

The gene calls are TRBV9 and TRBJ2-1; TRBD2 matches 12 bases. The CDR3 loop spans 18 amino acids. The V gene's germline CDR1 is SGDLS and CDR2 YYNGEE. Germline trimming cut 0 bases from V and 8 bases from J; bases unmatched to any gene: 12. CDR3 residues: CASSVASSGRAGGYEQFF. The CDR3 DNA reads TGTGCCAGCAGCGTAGCGTCTAGCGGGAGGGCCGGGGGTTATGAGCAGTTCTTC.

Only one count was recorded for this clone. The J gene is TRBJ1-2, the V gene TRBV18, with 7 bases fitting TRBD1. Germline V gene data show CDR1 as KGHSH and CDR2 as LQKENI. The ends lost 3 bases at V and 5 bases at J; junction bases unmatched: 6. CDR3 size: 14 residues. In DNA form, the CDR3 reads TGTGCCAGCTCACCCGGGACAGATATTTATGGCTACACCTTC. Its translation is CASSPGTDIYGYTF.

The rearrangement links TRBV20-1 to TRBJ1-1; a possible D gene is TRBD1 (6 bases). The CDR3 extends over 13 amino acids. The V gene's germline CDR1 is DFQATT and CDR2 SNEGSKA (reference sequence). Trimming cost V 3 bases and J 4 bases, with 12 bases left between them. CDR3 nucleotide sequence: TGCAGTGCTAGTGCAGGGGTTGGCACTGAAGCTTTCTTT. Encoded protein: CSASAGVGTEAFF.

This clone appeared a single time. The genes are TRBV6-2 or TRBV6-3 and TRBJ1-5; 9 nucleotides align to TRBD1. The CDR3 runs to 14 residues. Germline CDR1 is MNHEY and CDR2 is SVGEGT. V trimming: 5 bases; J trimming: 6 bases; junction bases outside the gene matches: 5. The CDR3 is CASSPQGAIQPQHF. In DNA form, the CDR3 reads TGTGCCAGCAGTCCACAGGGGGCGATTCAGCCCCAGCATTTT.

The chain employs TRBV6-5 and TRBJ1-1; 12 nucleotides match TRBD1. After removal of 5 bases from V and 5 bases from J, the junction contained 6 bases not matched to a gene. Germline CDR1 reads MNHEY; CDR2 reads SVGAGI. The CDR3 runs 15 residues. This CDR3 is CASSTGTGGGTEAFF. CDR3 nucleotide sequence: TGTGCCAGCAGTACCGGGACAGGGGGCGGGACTGAAGCTTTCTTT.

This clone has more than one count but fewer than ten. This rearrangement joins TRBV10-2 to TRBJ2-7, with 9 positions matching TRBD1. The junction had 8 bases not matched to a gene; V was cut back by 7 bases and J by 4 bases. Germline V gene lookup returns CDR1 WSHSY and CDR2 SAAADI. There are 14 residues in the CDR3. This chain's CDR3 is CASNRDRDMYEQYF. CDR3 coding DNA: TGCGCCAGCAACCGGGACAGGGACATGTACGAGCAGTACTTC.

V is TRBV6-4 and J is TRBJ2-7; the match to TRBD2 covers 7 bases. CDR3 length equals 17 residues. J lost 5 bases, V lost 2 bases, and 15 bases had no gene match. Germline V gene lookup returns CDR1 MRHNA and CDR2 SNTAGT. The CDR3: CASSDDTGLLESHEQYF. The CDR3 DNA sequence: TGTGCCAGCAGTGACGATACGGGACTACTGGAATCCCACGAGCAGTACTTC.

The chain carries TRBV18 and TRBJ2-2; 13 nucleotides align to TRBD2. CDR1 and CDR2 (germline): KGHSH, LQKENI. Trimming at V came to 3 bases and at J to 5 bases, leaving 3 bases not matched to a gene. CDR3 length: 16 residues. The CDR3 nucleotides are TGTGCCAGCTCACCCGGGACTAGCGGGACGACCGGGGAGCTGTTTTTT. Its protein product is CASSPGTSGTTGELFF.

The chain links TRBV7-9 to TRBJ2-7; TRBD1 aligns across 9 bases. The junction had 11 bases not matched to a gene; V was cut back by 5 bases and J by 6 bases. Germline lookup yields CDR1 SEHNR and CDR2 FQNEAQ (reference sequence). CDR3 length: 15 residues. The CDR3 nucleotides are TGTGCCAGCAGCCTGGCTTCGGGACAGGGTTCCGAGCAGTACTTC. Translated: CASSLASGQGSEQYF. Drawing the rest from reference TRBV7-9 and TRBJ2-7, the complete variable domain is DTGVSQNPRHKITKRGQNVTFRCDPISEHNRLYWYRQTLGQGPEFLTYFQNEAQLEKSRLLSDRFSAERPKGSFSTLEIQRTEQGDSAMYLCASSLASGQGSEQYFGPGTRLTVT.

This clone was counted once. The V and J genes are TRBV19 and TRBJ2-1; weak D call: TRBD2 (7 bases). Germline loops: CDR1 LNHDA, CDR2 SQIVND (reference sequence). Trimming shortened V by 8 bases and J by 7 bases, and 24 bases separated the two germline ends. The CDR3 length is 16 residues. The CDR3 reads CASSPRRGRTRNEQFF. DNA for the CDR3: TGTGCCAGTTCCCCTCGCAGGGGACGGACTAGAAATGAGCAGTTCTTC.

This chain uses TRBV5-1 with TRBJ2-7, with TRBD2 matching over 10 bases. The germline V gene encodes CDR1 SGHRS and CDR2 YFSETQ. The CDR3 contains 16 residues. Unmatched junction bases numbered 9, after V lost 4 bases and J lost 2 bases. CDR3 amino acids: CASSTGVAGGTYEQYF. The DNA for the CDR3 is TGCGCCAGCAGCACGGGAGTAGCGGGAGGTACCTACGAGCAGTACTTC.

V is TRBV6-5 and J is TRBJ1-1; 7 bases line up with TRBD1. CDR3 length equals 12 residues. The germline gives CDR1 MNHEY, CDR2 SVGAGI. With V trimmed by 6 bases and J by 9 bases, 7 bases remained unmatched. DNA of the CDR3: TGTGCCAGCAGAAAAGGACAGGCGCAAGCTTTCTTT. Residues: CASRKGQAQAFF.

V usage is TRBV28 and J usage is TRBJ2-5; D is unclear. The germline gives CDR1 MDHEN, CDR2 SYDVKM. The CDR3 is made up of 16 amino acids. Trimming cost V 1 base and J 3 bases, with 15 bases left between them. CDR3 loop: CASSLLGMGPEETQYF. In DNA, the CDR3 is TGTGCCAGCAGTTTATTGGGCATGGGCCCGGAAGAGACCCAGTACTTC.

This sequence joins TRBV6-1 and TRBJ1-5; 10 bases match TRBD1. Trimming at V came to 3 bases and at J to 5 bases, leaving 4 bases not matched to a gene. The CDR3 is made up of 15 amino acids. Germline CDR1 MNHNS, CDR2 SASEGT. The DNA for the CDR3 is TGTGCCAGCAGTGACCGGGACAGGGGTCATCAGCCCCAGCATTTT. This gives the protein CASSDRDRGHQPQHF.

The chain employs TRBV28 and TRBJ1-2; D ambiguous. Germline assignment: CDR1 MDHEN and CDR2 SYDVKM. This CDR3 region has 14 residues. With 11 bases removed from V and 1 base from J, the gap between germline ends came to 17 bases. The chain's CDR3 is CAHGGVNFNYGYTF. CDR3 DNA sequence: TGTGCCCACGGCGGGGTCAACTTTAACTATGGCTACACCTTC.

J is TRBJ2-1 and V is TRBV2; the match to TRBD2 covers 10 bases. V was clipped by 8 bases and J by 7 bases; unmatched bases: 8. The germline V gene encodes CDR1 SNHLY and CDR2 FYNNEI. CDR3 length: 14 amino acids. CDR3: CASGPSGSWNEQFF. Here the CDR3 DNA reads TGTGCCAGCGGCCCTAGCGGGAGTTGGAATGAGCAGTTCTTC.

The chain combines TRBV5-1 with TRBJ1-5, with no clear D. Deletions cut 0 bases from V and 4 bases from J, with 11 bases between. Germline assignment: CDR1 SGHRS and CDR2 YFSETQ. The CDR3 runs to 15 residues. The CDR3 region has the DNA TGCGCCAGCAGCTTGGGAGGGCGGATAAATCAGCCCCAGCATTTT. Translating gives CASSLGGRINQPQHF.

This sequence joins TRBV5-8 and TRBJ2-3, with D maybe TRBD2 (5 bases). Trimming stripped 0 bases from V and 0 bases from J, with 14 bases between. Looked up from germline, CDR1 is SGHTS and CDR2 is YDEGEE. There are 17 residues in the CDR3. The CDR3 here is CASSLATGSSSTDTQYF. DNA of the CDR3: TGTGCCAGCAGCTTGGCCACGGGATCCTCTAGCACAGATACGCAGTATTTT.

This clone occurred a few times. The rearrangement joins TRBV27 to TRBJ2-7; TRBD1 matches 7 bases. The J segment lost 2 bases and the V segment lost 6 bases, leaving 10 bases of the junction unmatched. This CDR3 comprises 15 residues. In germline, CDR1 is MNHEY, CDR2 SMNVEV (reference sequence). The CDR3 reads CASSRPGTATYEQYF. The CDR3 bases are TGTGCCAGCAGCCGCCCCGGGACAGCCACCTACGAGCAGTACTTC.

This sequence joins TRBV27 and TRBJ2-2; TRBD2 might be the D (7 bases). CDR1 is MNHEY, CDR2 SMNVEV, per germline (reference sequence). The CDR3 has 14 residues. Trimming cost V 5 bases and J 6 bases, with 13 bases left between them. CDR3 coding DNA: TGTGCCAGCAGTATGGGGGGGCTGGCCGGGGAGCTGTTTTTT. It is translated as CASSMGGLAGELFF.

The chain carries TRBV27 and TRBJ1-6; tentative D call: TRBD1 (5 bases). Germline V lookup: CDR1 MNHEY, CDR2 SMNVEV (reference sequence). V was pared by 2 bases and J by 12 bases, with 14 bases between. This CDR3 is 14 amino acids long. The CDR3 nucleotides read TGTGCCAGCAGTTTAAGGGCAGGGTCGAGACCCCTCCACTTT. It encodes CASSLRAGSRPLHF.

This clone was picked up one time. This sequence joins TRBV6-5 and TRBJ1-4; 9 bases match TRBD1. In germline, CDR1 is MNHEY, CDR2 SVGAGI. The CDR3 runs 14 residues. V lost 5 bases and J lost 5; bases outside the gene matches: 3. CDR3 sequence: CASSRGTGNEKLFF. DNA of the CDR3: TGTGCCAGCAGTCGCGGGACAGGGAATGAAAAACTGTTTTTT.